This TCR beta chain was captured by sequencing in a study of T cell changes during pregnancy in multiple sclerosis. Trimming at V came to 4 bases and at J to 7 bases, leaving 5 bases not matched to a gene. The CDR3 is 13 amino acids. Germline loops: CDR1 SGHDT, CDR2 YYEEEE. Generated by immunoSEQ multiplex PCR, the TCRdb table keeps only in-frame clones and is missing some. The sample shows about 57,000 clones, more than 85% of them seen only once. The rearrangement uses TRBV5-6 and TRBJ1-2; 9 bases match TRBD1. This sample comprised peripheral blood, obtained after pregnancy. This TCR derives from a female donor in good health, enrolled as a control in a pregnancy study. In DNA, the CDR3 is TGTGCCAGCAGCACAAGGACAGGGGCTGGCTACACCTTC. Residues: CASSTRTGAGYTF.